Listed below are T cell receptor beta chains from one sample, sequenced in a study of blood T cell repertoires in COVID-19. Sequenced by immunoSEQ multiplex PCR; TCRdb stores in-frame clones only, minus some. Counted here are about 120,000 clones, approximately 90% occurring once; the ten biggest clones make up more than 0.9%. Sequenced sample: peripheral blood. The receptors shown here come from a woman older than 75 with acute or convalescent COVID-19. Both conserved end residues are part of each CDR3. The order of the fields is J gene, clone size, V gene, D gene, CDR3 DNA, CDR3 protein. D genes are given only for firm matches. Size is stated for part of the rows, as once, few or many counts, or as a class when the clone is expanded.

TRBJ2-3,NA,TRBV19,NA,TGTGCCAGTAGTATACGGCCAGGGCGAACAGATACGCAGTATTTT,CASSIRPGRTDTQYF
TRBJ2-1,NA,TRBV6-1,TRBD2,TGTGCCAGCAGTGAATATAGCGGGATCTACAATGAGCAGTTCTTC,CASSEYSGIYNEQFF
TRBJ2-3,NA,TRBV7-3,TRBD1,TGTGCCAGCAGCTCACAGGGGGCCCTTCCCACAGATACGCAGTATTTT,CASSSQGALPTDTQYF
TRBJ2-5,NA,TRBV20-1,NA,TGCAGTGCTAGTGAGGGACTTAAAGAGACCCAGTACTTC,CSASEGLKETQYF
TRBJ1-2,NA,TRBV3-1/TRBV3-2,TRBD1,TGTGCCAGCAGCCATGGACAGGGCTATGGCTACACCTTC,CASSHGQGYGYTF
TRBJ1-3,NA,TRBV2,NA,TGTGCCAGCAGCGGAGGGACTGGAAACACCATATATTTT,CASSGGTGNTIYF
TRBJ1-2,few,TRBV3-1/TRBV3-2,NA,TGTGCCAGCAGCCAAGGCTCGGACTTCTCCGGCTACACCTTC,CASSQGSDFSGYTF
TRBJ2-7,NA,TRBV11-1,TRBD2,TGTGCCAGCAGCTTAGAAGCGGGATTCCCCTACGAGCAGTACTTC,CASSLEAGFPYEQYF
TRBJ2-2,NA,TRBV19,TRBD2,TGTGCCAGTAGTCCCCACCTGATAGCGGGGGCCGGGGAGCTGTTTTTT,CASSPHLIAGAGELFF
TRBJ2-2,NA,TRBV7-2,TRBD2,TGTGCCAGCAGCTTAGTACAACTAGCGGGGAATAGGAACACCGGGGAGCTGTTTTTT,CASSLVQLAGNRNTGELFF
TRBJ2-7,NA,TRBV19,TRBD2,TGTGCCAGTAGCCAAGCGGGAGGCCCCTACGAGCAGTACTTC,CASSQAGGPYEQYF
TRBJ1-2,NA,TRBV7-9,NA,TGTGCCAGCACCCTCTCGGGGGGACACAAGCTTCGTGGCTACACCTTC,CASTLSGGHKLRGYTF
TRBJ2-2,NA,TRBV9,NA,TGTGCCAGCAGCGCCGTGGGAGAGAACACCGGGGAGCTGTTTTTT,CASSAVGENTGELFF
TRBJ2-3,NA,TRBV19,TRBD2,TGTGCCAGTAGATCTCTAGCGGGGGGCCTACCCACAGATACGCAGTATTTT,CASRSLAGGLPTDTQYF
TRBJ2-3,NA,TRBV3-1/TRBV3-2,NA,TGTGCCAGCAGCTCTCAGGGACTTTGGGGCACAGATACGCAGTATTTT,CASSSQGLWGTDTQYF
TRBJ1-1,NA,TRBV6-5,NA,TGTGCCAGCAGGGGGACAAAGAACACTGAAGCTTTCTTT,CASRGTKNTEAFF
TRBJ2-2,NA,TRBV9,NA,TGTGCCAGCAGCCTACAGGTTACCGGGGAGCTGTTTTTT,CASSLQVTGELFF
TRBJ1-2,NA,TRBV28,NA,TGTGCCAGCGGACAGAAGGCCTATGGCTACACCTTC,CASGQKAYGYTF
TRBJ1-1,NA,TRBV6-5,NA,TGTGCCAGCAGTTACGACAGCTGGACGAACACTGAAGCTTTCTTT,CASSYDSWTNTEAFF
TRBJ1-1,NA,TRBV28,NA,TGTGCCACCGGAACCGCTCAGGACACTGAAGCTTTCTTT,CATGTAQDTEAFF
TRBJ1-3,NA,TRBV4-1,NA,TGCGCCAGCAGCCAAGGACAGAACGCCGCCGGAAACACCATATATTTT,CASSQGQNAAGNTIYF
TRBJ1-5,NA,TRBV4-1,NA,TGCGCCAGCAGCCAAGTCCGACTCAATAGGTATAGCAATCAGCCCCAGCATTTT,CASSQVRLNRYSNQPQHF
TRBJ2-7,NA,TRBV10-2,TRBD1,TGCGCCAGCAGTCCCGGACAGGGATCCCACGAGCAGTACTTC,CASSPGQGSHEQYF
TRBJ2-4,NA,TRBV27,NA,TGTGCCAGCAGTTTATCGGGGGGAAACATTCAGTACTTC,CASSLSGGNIQYF
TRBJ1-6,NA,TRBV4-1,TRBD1,TGCGCCAGCAGCCGCAGACAGGGGCGGTATAATTCACCCCTCCACTTT,CASSRRQGRYNSPLHF
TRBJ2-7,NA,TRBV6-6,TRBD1,TGTGCCAGCAGCACGACAGGGGGCGAGCAGTACTTC,CASSTTGGEQYF
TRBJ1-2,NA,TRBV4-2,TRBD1,TGTGCCAGCAGCCGGACAGGCTATGGCTACACCTTC,CASSRTGYGYTF
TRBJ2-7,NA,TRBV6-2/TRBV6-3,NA,TGTGCCAGCAGTTATTCGGGAGTCGACGAGCAGTACTTC,CASSYSGVDEQYF
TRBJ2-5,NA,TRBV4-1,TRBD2,TGCGCCAGCAGCCCCGGACTAGCGGGACTTCAAGAGACCCAGTACTTC,CASSPGLAGLQETQYF
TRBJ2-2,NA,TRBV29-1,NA,TGCAGCGTTGCGGGTAGAGACACCGGGGAGCTGTTTTTT,CSVAGRDTGELFF
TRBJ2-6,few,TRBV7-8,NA,TGTGCCAGCAGCTTAGCTGGGACTGGCAGCTCTGGGGCCAACGTCCTGACTTTC,CASSLAGTGSSGANVLTF
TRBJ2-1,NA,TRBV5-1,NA,TGCGCCAGCAGCTTGGTACGGAATGAGCAGTTCTTC,CASSLVRNEQFF